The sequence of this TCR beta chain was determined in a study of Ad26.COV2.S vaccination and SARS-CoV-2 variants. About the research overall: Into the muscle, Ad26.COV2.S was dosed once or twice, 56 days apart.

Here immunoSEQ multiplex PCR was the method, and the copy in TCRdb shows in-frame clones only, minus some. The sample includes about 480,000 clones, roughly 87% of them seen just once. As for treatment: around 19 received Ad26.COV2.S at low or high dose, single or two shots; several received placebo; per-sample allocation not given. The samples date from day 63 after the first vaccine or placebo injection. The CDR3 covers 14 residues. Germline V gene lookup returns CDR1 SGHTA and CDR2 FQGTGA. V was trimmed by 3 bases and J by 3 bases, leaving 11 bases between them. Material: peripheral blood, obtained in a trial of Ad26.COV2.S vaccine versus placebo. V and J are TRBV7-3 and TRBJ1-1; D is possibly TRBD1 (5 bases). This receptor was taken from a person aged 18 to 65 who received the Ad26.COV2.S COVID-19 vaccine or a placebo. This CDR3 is CASSLQGRDTEAFF. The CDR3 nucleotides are TGTGCCAGCAGCTTGCAGGGTCGGGACACTGAAGCTTTCTTT.